Presented here are 10 T cell receptor beta chains from one specimen sequenced in a study of control samples from healthy donors and cancer patients. Assay used: immunoSEQ multiplex PCR; TCRdb lists only in-frame clones, some missing. The sample has approximately 120,000 clones, 90% seen once. Material: blood. The receptor source for this set is a human donor in good health. The donor label of this sample is uncertain.

The genes are TRBV24-1 and TRBJ1-5, with D maybe TRBD1 (5 bases). The CDR3 covers 14 residues. The germline V and J ends were trimmed by 9 bases and 1 base, with 12 bases remaining between them. Germline assignment: CDR1 KGHDR and CDR2 SFDVKD. CDR3 in DNA: TGTGCCACCGGGGGGAGACGGAGCAATCAGCCCCAGCATTTT. Protein product: CATGGRRSNQPQHF.

The rearrangement links TRBV6-5 to TRBJ2-3; possible D gene TRBD1, 6 bases. Trimming shortened V by 10 bases and J by 2 bases, and 16 bases separated the two germline ends. Germline CDR1 MNHEY, CDR2 SVGAGI. The CDR3 runs 14 residues. CDR3 sequence: CATQGNMFTDTQYF. CDR3 DNA sequence: TGTGCCACCCAGGGGAACATGTTCACAGATACGCAGTATTTT.

The genes are TRBV19 and TRBJ2-7; TRBD2 matches 7 bases. Germline V lookup: CDR1 LNHDA, CDR2 SQIVND (reference sequence). V was clipped by 5 bases and J by 2 bases; unmatched bases: 6. The CDR3 runs to 14 residues. DNA for the CDR3: TGTGCCAGTAGTCTAAGCGGGGCCACCTACGAGCAGTACTTC. The encoded protein is CASSLSGATYEQYF.

The rearrangement joins TRBV3-1 (or the pseudogene TRBV3-2) to TRBJ1-2, with a possible D match to TRBD1 (5 bases). CDR3 size: 15 residues. The germline V and J ends were trimmed by 0 bases and 4 bases, with 12 bases remaining between them. Germline CDR1 reads LGHDT; CDR2 reads YNNKEL (reference sequence). The CDR3 region is CASSQDREFGYGYTF. In nucleotides, the CDR3 is TGTGCCAGCAGCCAAGACAGGGAATTTGGCTATGGCTACACCTTC.

In its sample, this clone was seen once. The genes are TRBV28 and TRBJ1-1, with D maybe TRBD1 (5 bases). The CDR3 runs to 15 residues. Germline V gene lookup returns CDR1 MDHEN and CDR2 SYDVKM. V lost 3 bases and J 1 base, leaving 12 bases between the germline ends. CDR3 sequence: CASSFYSGPNTEAFF. CDR3 coding DNA: TGTGCCAGCAGTTTTTACTCAGGGCCGAACACTGAAGCTTTCTTT.

The CDR3 loop reads CASGWLGGGAAEQFF. DNA of the CDR3: TGTGCCAGCGGATGGTTAGGCGGGGGGGCCGCTGAGCAGTTCTTC. The V gene is TRBV2, the J gene TRBJ2-1; 9 bases line up with TRBD2. J was trimmed by 9 bases and V by 8 bases; bases with no gene match: 14. The CDR3 has 15 amino acids. Looked up from germline, CDR1 is SNHLY and CDR2 is FYNNEI.

This chain links TRBV19 with TRBJ2-5; TRBD2 matches 7 bases. The V gene end was trimmed by 3 bases and the J gene end by 1 base; junction bases not matched to a gene: 5. Germline V gives CDR1 LNHDA, CDR2 SQIVND (reference sequence). The CDR3 loop spans 15 amino acids. The CDR3: CASSIAGGGQETQYF. CDR3 bases: TGTGCCAGTAGTATCGCTGGCGGGGGCCAAGAGACCCAGTACTTC.

The rearrangement links TRBV19 to TRBJ2-7, with TRBD2 matching over 9 bases. Trimming cost V 2 bases and J 2 bases; bases outside gene matches: 7. The length of the CDR3 is 16 residues. Germline V gene sequence: CDR1 LNHDA, CDR2 SQIVND (reference sequence). The CDR3 bases are TGTGCCAGTAGTATAACATTGGCGGGAGGGGCCTACGAGCAGTACTTC. Translating gives CASSITLAGGAYEQYF.

The rearrangement links TRBV12-3 or TRBV12-4 to TRBJ2-5; D remains ambiguous. V lost 2 bases and J 5 bases, leaving 9 bases between the germline ends. This CDR3 region has 13 residues. CDR3 sequence reads: CASSLRSRETQYF. The CDR3 DNA follows: TGTGCCAGCAGTTTAAGGTCTCGGGAGACCCAGTACTTC.

The rearrangement uses TRBV6-6 and TRBJ2-3; D is perhaps TRBD1 or TRBD2 (5 bases each). Trimming left V 11 bases short and J 5 bases short, with 11 bases between. The V gene's germline CDR1 is MNHNY and CDR2 SVGAGI (reference sequence). The CDR3 is made up of 11 amino acids. DNA for the CDR3: TGTGCCGGAGGTGGGGGAGATACGCAGTATTTT. Its translation is CAGGGGDTQYF.